The TCR beta chain under discussion was sequenced for a study of T cells in women clearing cervical HPV infection (dated by TCRdb to 2016 to 2019). Turning to the overall study: The cases were about 23 women with histologically confirmed HPV16-related CIN3 or worse, and 2 of those women had invasive cancers. The parent cohort enrolled 10,049 women aged 18 or older in Guanacaste, Costa Rica, in 1993 to 1994 and followed the women for 6 to 7 years. Five blinded duplicates per group were added as quality controls, giving approximately 60 samples: 50 or so participants and roughly 10 replicates. Controls were 25 or so women whose single incident HPV16 infection cleared within 12 months without precancer or cancer developing. The exploratory proof-of-principle case-control study was nested within the Guanacaste HPV Natural History Study in Costa Rica and compared TCR repertoires across cervical HPV16 outcomes. Among cases, blood sampling occurred a median of about 150 days after lesion detection, with an interquartile range of 90 to 200 days. Case blood was taken at the visit when the lesion was first identified, whereas control blood was taken when infection was no longer detected. Cases had a median age of almost 35 years and controls had a median age of approximately 40, with no significant differences in baseline characteristics. Cases and controls were matched on year of sample collection and on age within five years. HLA typing was available for only a few women, so HLA type could not be excluded as a confounder.

Findings and caveats that apply to the study as a whole: Random forest classifiers that combined richness and V gene abundances separated cases from controls with an estimated AUC of around 0.83. Lower TRBV6-7 relative abundance was observed in cases than in controls (roughly 0.12% versus 0.15%; Bonferroni P = 0.0008). Because of the cross-sectional design, the study could not determine whether the associations came before infection or resulted from infection, and neither effector/memory subsets nor HPV-specific T cells were isolated. Across sequencing depths, CIN3+ cases showed significantly higher TCR repertoire richness than controls, but evenness did not differ between the groups. Because T-cell numbers per sample were unknown, differences in richness could reflect varying T-cell content rather than repertoire biology.

The immunoSEQ assay used multiplex PCR to amplify TCR beta CDR3 regions from an average of approximately 1,200 ng of genomic DNA per sample. Primer bias was corrected in the assay by using a complete synthetic TCR repertoire to establish an amplification baseline. The amplicons were sequenced on the Illumina platform. The study's own analysis went as follows. Sequences were error-corrected by clustering with frequency ratios and a modified nearest-neighbor algorithm and were then analyzed in the immunoSEQ Analyzer with IMGT gene definitions. At each rarefaction depth, TCR richness and evenness were averaged over 20 rarefaction repeats, and samples with fewer sequences than the depth were excluded. V, D and J gene relative abundances were compared between groups with Wilcoxon rank sum tests, applying FDR correction. In the blinded duplicates, the intraclass correlation was nearly 96% for TCR richness and averaged about 80% across 66 gene segments. TCRdb stores this immuneACCESS table with in-frame sequences only. Part of the clones is absent; in the studies checked, under half of the shortfall reflects unresolved V genes, and no reason is known for the rest. The V and J calls and clone size come from that table; D and trimming were worked out from the DNA. For this sample, the table gives about 15,000 clones. About 7.6% of the sample rests with the top ten.

CDR1 and CDR2 are drawn from the germline V gene (reference sequence): SEHNR, FQNEAQ. Taken from cysteine to phenylalanine, the CDR3 has 12 residues. The DNA shown is the part of the CDR3 that was read: 27 bases, in frame from base 1. The V end loses 1 base and the J end loses 10 bases, and a stretch of 5 bases separates them. To note about this clone: The target of this receptor is not known. The observed sequence ends 3 residues before the CDR3 terminus, with the missing tail filled in from the germline J gene.

Every participant had a single incident cervical HPV16 infection, and women with prevalent HPV16 infections were excluded. Cervical HPV DNA was detected by MY09/MY11 PCR, and genotyping was performed by dot-blot hybridization. Approximately 16 mL of heparinized blood were centrifuged, and the buffy coat was aliquoted, frozen at -30°C, then stored at -80°C. QIAGEN kits were used to extract genomic DNA from the buffy coat specimens. The sequencing input was blood buffy coat. The sequence came from a woman between 18 and 75 years old with a cervical HPV16 infection that either progressed to CIN3+ or cleared (not recorded which). The chain was built from TRBV7-9 and TRBJ1-6; the D gene is perhaps TRBD1, on 5 matching bases. The CDR3 region: CASSLEGSPLHF. The DNA read from the CDR3 is TGTGCCAGCAGCTTAGAGGGGTCACCC.